The present entry profiles one T cell receptor beta chain with its context. The specificity of this receptor is unknown. Qualities for individual bases were not recorded, and no much larger clone is one base off. For TCR beta library preparation, roughly 2 micrograms of genomic DNA were extracted from the cryopreserved PBMCs. Longitudinal blood samples from CLL patients on ibrutinib monotherapy were analyzed using high-throughput TCR beta sequencing. The patients were enrolled in a single-center, open-label phase 2 trial of ibrutinib monotherapy. The CDR3 sequence holds 15 residues, the cysteine and phenylalanine included. Only the CDR3 part of the read is kept: 45 bases, read in frame from the first base. Per the germline V gene, SGHDN is the CDR1 and FVKESK is the CDR2. Relative to germline, V is missing 4 bases and J is missing 1 base, with 1 base of the junction outside any gene match. The data stem from a study of cytotoxic CD8 clonotypes in ibrutinib-treated CLL (dated by TCRdb to 2020 to 2023). About the full investigation: The cohort was composed of some twelve relapsed/refractory and roughly 16 treatment-naive patients; IGHV unmutated status was identified in roughly 17 patients. Every sample from remission and from progressive disease was obtained while the patients were still on ibrutinib. Samples at response were collected after a median of roughly 13 months of treatment, with a range of roughly 6 to 36 months. Longitudinal samples were available for about 30% of the roughly 90 trial participants. Samples averaged approximately 260,000 productive templates and 90,000 to 95,000 productive rearrangements. Partial responses were observed in 24 patients and complete responses in 2; after a median follow-up of 68 months, remission was maintained in 15 or so patients and progression was observed in roughly twelve. Cryopreserved peripheral blood mononuclear cells were collected at three points: before therapy, at response, and at either sustained remission or disease progression. What the research found in general, with its limitations: Clonality rose at ibrutinib response, remained stable during sustained remission, and dropped back toward baseline at progression. Sampling times were not matched between patients in sustained remission and patients whose disease was progressing, and lymph node repertoires were not examined. Baseline clonality exceeded that of age-matched healthy donors and correlated strongly with circulating CD8+ T-cell counts. Public clonotypes were found to be uncommon and were observed to contract or remain stable during treatment; the increase in clonality was shown to reflect expansion of private clonotypes at ibrutinib response.

A MiSeq instrument was used for deep resolution sequencing, which targeted depths ranging from 1 in 1 million up to 1 in 200,000 T cells, with coverage averaging 10x for each clonotype. The immunoSEQ hsTCRB Kit was used to generate the TCR beta libraries. Concerning the study's data processing: The data were analyzed with ImmunoSEQ Analyzer and ImmunoSEQ Data Assistant, and V, D and J gene assignments followed IMGT definitions. Clonality, with values ranging from 0 to 1, was calculated as one minus the normalized Shannon entropy of productive rearrangement frequencies. Only overrepresented clonotypes making up at least 0.05% of each patient's repertoire were included in the public clonotype analysis. Some 14 age-matched healthy donor repertoires from immuneACCESS served as clonality controls. TCRdb re-hosts the immuneACCESS table, in-frame sequences only. Its copies lack some clones; in the studies checked, an unresolved V gene accounts for under half of them, and the cause for the rest is not known. V and J calls and clone size come straight from that table; D and trimming were deduced from the DNA. For this sample the table gives roughly 330,000 clones, of which roughly 71% were detected only once. The leading ten clones occupy roughly 6% of the sample.

The sequence joins TRBV14 to TRBJ2-2, with 9 bases aligning to TRBD2. This material consisted of PBMCs, taken after 36 months of ibrutinib treatment. The sequence was collected from a human donor with chronic lymphocytic leukemia. The CDR3 reads as follows: CASSPLAGNTGELFF. The nucleotide sequence is given as TGTGCCAGCAGCCCACTAGCGGGGAACACCGGGGAGCTGTTTTTT.